This TCR beta chain was recovered during a study of identical twins. Study-wide results and caveats: Beta clonotypes that were abundant in cord blood contained fewer insertions, a pattern absent from memory repertoires. Invariant populations such as MAIT and iNKT cells could partly muddle zero-insertion analyses. The models systematically underestimated how much out-of-frame TCR alpha was shared in monozygotic twins.

Unique molecular identifiers were present on the cDNA, which also gained a universal primer site by template switching. TCRdb reanalysed the 5' RACE reads using MiXCR and keeps one entry per CDR3 protein. The table records around 550,000 distinct CDR3 sequences, 13% to 15% of them present only once. In regard to this clonotype: Its antigen is still unknown.

The J segment lost 4 bases and the V segment lost 1 base, leaving 12 bases of the junction unmatched. The CDR3 runs 18 residues. Per germline, CDR1 SGHAT and CDR2 FQNNGV. This same sample was also taken into another study, of yellow fever vaccine responses in identical twins.

The sequence derives from a woman between 18 and 30 years old in good health. The rearrangement links TRBV11-2 to TRBJ2-3; 9 positions agree with TRBD2. Sequencing was performed on CD4+ T cells sorted from blood. This CDR3 is CASSLVAWREGGPDTQYF. The CDR3 nucleotides read TGTGCCAGCAGCTTAGTGGCATGGCGGGAGGGAGGCCCAGATACGCAGTATTTT.